Each of the 27 T cell receptor beta chains below was sequenced from the same sample in a study of prognosis after radiotherapy for stage I lung cancer. Amplification of the TCR beta CDR3 (from genomic DNA) was done by two-round multiplex PCR. Primers specific to each TRBV and TRBJ gene were used in first-round PCR. TCRdb analysed the multiplex PCR reads with MiXCR anew, one entry per CDR3 protein. The sample carries roughly 38,000 distinct CDR3 sequences, approximately 25% recorded once. This specimen was PBMCs, taken before or after stereotactic body radiation therapy (not recorded which). The receptors originated from a donor aged 50 or older with non-small cell lung cancer.

As concerns this clonotype: A read error may explain this, as a much larger clone is one base away. V is TRBV11-2 and J is TRBJ2-7, with 7 bases that match TRBD1. The closer fit of TRBJ2-5 to the DNA end suggests the J call may be wrong. The CDR3 has 14 amino acids. Per germline, CDR1 SGHAT and CDR2 FQNNGV. CDR3 protein: CVSSLQGMGETQYF. The CDR3 DNA follows: TGTGTCAGCAGCTTACAGGGGATGGGAGAGACCCAGTACTTC.

This clonotype was picked up many times. This sequence joins TRBV4-2 and TRBJ2-1; 8 bases are shared with TRBD2. This CDR3 region has 16 residues. CDR1 is LGHNA and CDR2 is YNFKEQ in the germline V gene. Germline trimming cut 0 bases from V and 2 bases from J; bases unmatched to any gene: 3. CDR3 sequence: CASSQDLRGAYNEQFF. CDR3 DNA: TGTGCCAGCAGCCAAGATTTGCGGGGGGCCTACAATGAGCAGTTCTTC.

This clonotype was recorded at least ten times. A read error may account for a junction end that differs from germline. The V call is TRBV7-7, the J call TRBJ2-3; 7 bases line up with TRBD2. The length of the CDR3 is 15 residues. The germline gives CDR1 SSHAT, CDR2 FNYEAQ (reference sequence). The CDR3 loop is CASSLGTISTDTQYF. CDR3 in DNA: TGTGCTAGCAGCTTAGGGACTATTAGCACAGATACGCAGTATTTT.

This clonotype was recorded many times. V gene TRBV19 combines with J gene TRBJ1-4; 9 bases are a match to TRBD1. V lost 6 bases to trimming and J lost 3 bases; unmatched junction nucleotides: 5. The CDR3 covers 15 residues. Germline V CDR1 and CDR2: LNHDA, SQIVND (reference sequence). The CDR3 nucleotides are TGTGCCAGTAGAGAGACAGGGGGGGCTAATGAAAAACTGTTTTTT. This sequence encodes CASRETGGANEKLFF.

Turning to this clonotype: Since a much larger clone is just one base distant, this may be a read error. The chain has TRBV28 and TRBJ2-3; TRBD1 agrees at 9 bases. The CDR3 sequence is 15 residues long. Germline loops: CDR1 MDHEN, CDR2 SYDVKM. The CDR3 is CDSSPYRGTGDTQYF. The CDR3 DNA is TGTGACAGCAGTCCCTATAGAGGGACAGGGGATACGCAGTATTTT. The full variable domain, completed using reference TRBV28 and TRBJ2-3, is DVKVTQSSRYLVKRTGEKVFLECVQDMDHENMFWYRQDPGLGLRLIYFSYDVKMKEKGDIPEGYSVSREKKERFSLILESASTNQTSMYLCDSSPYRGTGDTQYFGPGTRLTVL.

This clonotype came up many times. The chain combines TRBV3-1 with TRBJ2-3, with TRBD2 matching over 8 bases. J gave up 3 bases and V 2 bases, and 7 bases lay outside the gene matches. This CDR3 comprises 16 residues. The germline gives CDR1 LGHDT, CDR2 YNNKEL (reference sequence). The CDR3 sequence: CASSQLAGGGTDTQYF. DNA of the CDR3: TGTGCCAGCAGCCAACTGGCGGGGGGAGGGACAGATACGCAGTATTTT.

This clonotype has a count of ten or more. This chain connects TRBV12-3 or TRBV12-4 to TRBJ1-2; 10 nucleotides match TRBD1. The junction had 16 bases not matched to a gene; V was cut back by 6 bases and J by 0 bases. This CDR3 is built from 19 residues. Here the CDR3 DNA reads TGTGCCAGCAGCTTTGGTGGGACAGGGGCACGCCGGGCTAACTATGGCTACACCTTC. Its protein is CASSFGGTGARRANYGYTF.

This clonotype was counted between two and nine times. This could be a read error, since a much larger clone is one nucleotide away. The chain recombines TRBV19 with TRBJ1-2, with no clear D. The germline V and J ends were trimmed by 3 bases and 0 bases, with 8 bases remaining between them. This CDR3 has 14 residues. Germline V gene sequence: CDR1 LNHDA, CDR2 SQIVND (reference sequence). The CDR3 here is CASSIRETNYGYTF. CDR3 coding DNA: TGTGCCAGTAGTATTCGGGAAACTAACTATGGCTACACCTTC.

This clonotype was observed many times. The chain joins TRBV3-1 to TRBJ1-2, with D maybe TRBD1 (6 bases). Germline V gene sequence: CDR1 LGHDT, CDR2 YNNKEL (reference sequence). The germline V and J ends were trimmed by 6 bases and 4 bases, with 15 bases remaining between them. The CDR3 sequence is 14 residues long. CDR3 DNA: TGTGCCAGCAGTCCCGAGACAGGCATCTATGGCTACACCTTC. Protein product: CASSPETGIYGYTF.

This clonotype was recorded at least ten times. The J gene is TRBJ1-3, the V gene TRBV7-9; D is ambiguous. Deletions cut 3 bases from V and 2 bases from J, with 11 bases between. Per germline, CDR1 SEHNR and CDR2 FQNEAQ (reference sequence). This CDR3 spans 15 amino acids. The CDR3 protein is CASSFGRETGNTIYF. The CDR3 DNA is TGTGCCAGCAGCTTCGGCCGGGAAACTGGAAACACCATATATTTT. Full variable domain (remainder filled in from reference TRBV7-9 and TRBJ1-3): DTGVSQNPRHKITKRGQNVTFRCDPISEHNRLYWYRQTLGQGPEFLTYFQNEAQLEKSRLLSDRFSAERPKGSFSTLEIQRTEQGDSAMYLCASSFGRETGNTIYFGEGSWLTVV.

This clonotype was seen ten or more times. The V call is TRBV7-9, the J call TRBJ2-1; TRBD2 matches at 7 bases. CDR1 is SEHNR and CDR2 is FQNEAQ in the germline V gene (reference sequence). J was trimmed by 5 bases and V by 5 bases; bases with no gene match: 9. The CDR3 is 15 residues long. The CDR3 spells CASSLPPRGDNEQFF. DNA of the CDR3: TGTGCCAGCAGCCTCCCACCCCGGGGGGACAATGAGCAGTTCTTC.

The rearrangement uses TRBV5-6 and TRBJ2-3, with D perhaps TRBD2 (5 bases). CDR1 SGHDT and CDR2 YYEEEE come from the germline V gene. The germline V and J ends were trimmed by 4 bases and 0 bases, with 9 bases remaining between them. The CDR3 loop spans 14 amino acids. The CDR3 region is CASSTGNSTDTQYF. The CDR3 DNA reads as TGTGCCAGCAGCACGGGGAATAGCACAGATACGCAGTATTTT.

In regard to this clonotype: Sequence at one end of the junction differs from germline and may be a read error. This sequence joins TRBV13 and TRBJ2-2; TRBD1 agrees at 8 bases. Germline CDR1 PRHDT, CDR2 FYEKMQ (reference sequence). The CDR3 spans 15 residues. DNA for the CDR3: TGTGTCAGCCACCCCGGGACAGGATTAGGCGGGGAGCTGTTTTTT. Translating it yields CVSHPGTGLGGELFF.

The chain recombines TRBV6-1 with TRBJ2-7; TRBD1 matches 7 bases. Germline trimming cut 6 bases from V and 1 base from J; bases unmatched to any gene: 3. CDR3 length equals 13 residues. Germline V gene data show CDR1 as MNHNS and CDR2 as SASEGT. CDR3 sequence reads: CASRVGQSYEQYF. The DNA for the CDR3 is TGTGCCAGCAGAGTGGGACAGTCCTACGAGCAGTACTTC.

This clonotype was counted ten times or more. The chain is built from TRBV2 and TRBJ2-1; D uncertain. CDR1 is SNHLY and CDR2 is FYNNEI in the germline V gene. V was trimmed by 2 bases and J by 3 bases, leaving 14 bases between them. This CDR3 is 16 amino acids long. The CDR3 DNA is TGTGCCAGCAGTGAACAATCTTCCTACCTCTACAATGAGCAGTTCTTC. This encodes CASSEQSSYLYNEQFF.

V and J are TRBV5-1 and TRBJ2-1; the D gene is possibly TRBD2 (6 bases). The germline V gene has CDR1 SGHRS and CDR2 YFSETQ. The V end lost 4 bases, the J end lost 3 bases, and 23 bases lay between the germline ends. CDR3 length equals 18 residues. CDR3 protein: CASSPCLLRLALYNEQFF. The CDR3 DNA sequence: TGCGCCAGCAGCCCATGCCTTCTACGGCTAGCGCTCTACAATGAGCAGTTCTTC. Supplemented by reference TRBV5-1 and TRBJ2-1, the full variable domain reads KAGVTQTPRYLIKTRGQQVTLSCSPISGHRSVSWYQQTPGQGLQFLFEYFSETQRNKGNFPGRFSGRQFSNSRSEMNVSTLELGDSALYLCASSPCLLRLALYNEQFFGPGTRLTVL.

This clonotype appeared many times. The chain couples TRBV7-3 to TRBJ2-1; 8 positions match TRBD1. The germline V gene encodes CDR1 SGHTA and CDR2 FQGTGA. Trimming took 5 bases from V and 0 from J; bases not matched to a gene: 3. The CDR3 runs 15 residues. The DNA of the CDR3 is TGTGCCAGCAGCCTGACAGGGGACTCCTACAATGAGCAGTTCTTC. This translates into CASSLTGDSYNEQFF. The variable domain in full, completed from reference TRBV7-3 and TRBJ2-1, reads GAGVSQTPSNKVTEKGKYVELRCDPISGHTALYWYRQSLGQGPEFLIYFQGTGAADDSGLPNDRFFAVRPEGSVSTLKIQRTERGDSAVYLCASSLTGDSYNEQFFGPGTRLTVL.

This clonotype was counted at least ten times. This rearrangement joins TRBV6-1 to TRBJ1-5; D is undetermined. The CDR3 covers 13 residues. The V gene's germline CDR1 is MNHNS and CDR2 SASEGT. V was clipped by 3 bases and J by 7 bases, with 10 bases between them. The CDR3 loop is CASSDSLGQPQHF. CDR3 nucleotides: TGTGCCAGCAGTGATTCTTTGGGACAGCCCCAGCATTTT.

This clonotype was detected only a few times. This chain uses TRBV28 with TRBJ1-1, with 10 bases aligning to TRBD1. The CDR3 extends over 14 amino acids. Germline CDR1 MDHEN, CDR2 SYDVKM. The V segment lost 4 bases and the J segment 8 bases; nucleotides outside the gene matches: 7. Here the CDR3 DNA reads TGTGCCAGCAGTTCGGGACAGGGGAGGCTGGAAGCTTTCTTT. It specifies CASSSGQGRLEAFF. Together with reference TRBV28 and TRBJ1-1, the CDR3 gives the full variable domain: DVKVTQSSRYLVKRTGEKVFLECVQDMDHENMFWYRQDPGLGLRLIYFSYDVKMKEKGDIPEGYSVSREKKERFSLILESASTNQTSMYLCASSSGQGRLEAFFGQGTRLTVV.

This clonotype has a count of ten or more. The J gene is TRBJ1-6, the V gene TRBV2; D remains unclear. V gave up 10 bases and J gave up 10 bases, with 17 bases separating them. Germline CDR1 is SNHLY and CDR2 is FYNNEI. This CDR3 contains 13 residues. The CDR3 loop reads CATLRSPGSPLHF. The CDR3 nucleotides read TGTGCCACCCTCCGTTCCCCGGGATCACCCCTCCACTTT.

This clonotype was recorded many times. The CDR3 loop reads CSAWRGVITDTQYF. The CDR3 DNA follows: TGCAGTGCGTGGCGGGGGGTCATCACAGATACGCAGTATTTT. The V call is TRBV20-1, the J call TRBJ2-3; 8 nucleotides match TRBD2. From germline, CDR1 is DFQATT and CDR2 SNEGSKA (reference sequence). Losses at the gene ends were 6 bases for V and 2 bases for J; bases not matched to a gene: 7. This CDR3 comprises 14 residues.

This clonotype has a single count. This sequence may be a read error, since a much larger clone differs from it by one base. The chain links TRBV7-9 to TRBJ2-5, with 7 bases matching TRBD2. The CDR3 spans 16 residues. V lost 5 bases and J lost 5; bases outside the gene matches: 14. Per the germline V gene, CDR1 is SEHNR and CDR2 is FQNEAQ (reference sequence). The CDR3 DNA follows: TGTGCCAGCAGCCTTAGCGGGTGGGCAGGCGAGGAGACCCAGTACTTC. Translation: CASSLSGWAGEETQYF.

This clonotype was seen repeatedly, ten times or more. The V gene is TRBV19, the J gene TRBJ2-7, with D unresolved. The V gene's germline CDR1 is LNHDA and CDR2 SQIVND (reference sequence). This CDR3 contains 10 residues. Trimming left V 11 bases short and J 11 bases short, with 16 bases between. Written as DNA, the CDR3 is TGTGCCCGTCGGTTTAGGGCGGAGTACTTC. Translating it yields CARRFRAEYF.

The sample holds many counts of this clonotype. The chain carries TRBV5-1 and TRBJ1-2, with TRBD1 as a possible D gene (6 bases). CDR3 length equals 17 residues. Trimming took 3 bases from V and 5 from J, leaving 23 bases between them. From germline, CDR1 is SGHRS and CDR2 YFSETQ. CDR3 nucleotide sequence: TGCGCCAGCAGCTCTTGGGCCCCTCTGGGGGCCAGTTATGGCTACACCTTC. Translating it yields CASSSWAPLGASYGYTF. Complete variable domain (other parts from reference TRBV5-1 and TRBJ1-2): KAGVTQTPRYLIKTRGQQVTLSCSPISGHRSVSWYQQTPGQGLQFLFEYFSETQRNKGNFPGRFSGRQFSNSRSEMNVSTLELGDSALYLCASSSWAPLGASYGYTFGSGTRLTVV.

This CDR3 is CASRGQGARMDSGNTIYF. For the CDR3, the DNA is TGTGCCAGCAGAGGACAGGGGGCGCGGATGGACTCTGGAAACACCATATATTTT. The V and J genes are TRBV6-1 and TRBJ1-3; TRBD1 matches 11 bases. CDR3 length: 18 amino acids. Per the germline V gene, CDR1 is MNHNS and CDR2 is SASEGT. The J segment lost 0 bases and the V segment lost 6 bases, leaving 10 bases of the junction unmatched.

This clonotype was seen many times. The chain has TRBV2 and TRBJ2-7; no clear D. This CDR3 has 17 residues. Germline V gives CDR1 SNHLY, CDR2 FYNNEI. Trimming pared 0 bases from V and 2 bases from J, leaving 17 bases between. This CDR3 reads CASSEALRQVFTYEQYF. CDR3 bases: TGTGCCAGCAGTGAAGCGCTTCGGCAGGTATTTACCTACGAGCAGTACTTC.

This clonotype was seen repeatedly, ten times or more. V gene TRBV20-1 combines with J gene TRBJ2-5; a possible D gene is TRBD2 (5 bases). The CDR3 spans 16 residues. Germline V CDR1 and CDR2: DFQATT, SNEGSKA (reference sequence). Trimming removed 6 bases at V and 1 base at J, with 21 bases between. The DNA for the CDR3 is TGCAGTGCCGCGGCGGGTTCAGGCGGGTCCCAAGAGACCCAGTACTTC. Protein product: CSAAAGSGGSQETQYF.